This T cell receptor (beta chain) was identified during a study of CD8+ T cells in alopecia areata. Turning to the study itself: Treated patients took oral tofacitinib at 5 to 10 mg twice daily. Patients took tofacitinib for 6 to 18 months, followed by 6 drug-free months.

Study-wide findings and caveats: Tofacitinib yielded significantly lower scalp clonality and fewer expanded CD8+ clones among the top 100.

This CDR3 is 17 amino acids long. In germline, CDR1 is ENHRY, CDR2 SYGVKD. The V segment lost 8 bases and the J segment 1 base; nucleotides outside the gene matches: 17. In its sample, this clone was seen a few times. No antigen is known for it. cDNA reverse transcribed from extracted RNA served as the sequencing template. This table comes from immunoSEQ multiplex PCR, and its TCRdb copy is limited to in-frame clones, with some not included. The data contain 200,000 to 250,000 clones, approximately 67% of them singletons. Treatment noted: oral pan-JAK inhibitor, 5-10 mg twice daily. The specimen was CD4+ T cells sorted from blood, collected at approximately week 42, from a patient treated with tofacitinib. V is TRBV10-3 and J is TRBJ2-7, with 7 bases matching TRBD2. This TCR was sampled from a human donor with alopecia areata. CDR3 nucleotides: TGTGCCATCCGCACCGTGCCGGGGGGAGCGGGGTCCTACGAGCAGTACTTC. It encodes CAIRTVPGGAGSYEQYF.